Given below is one TCR beta chain in context. Authors' analysis steps: Amplifying reference gene primers gave estimates of nucleated cell counts. Assay: immunoSEQ multiplex PCR; the TCRdb copy retains only in-frame clones and omits some. V, J and clone size were drawn from that table, and D and trimming were deduced from the DNA. The data show approximately 180,000 clones, about 85% seen once. This entry is derived from a study of blood T cell repertoires in COVID-19. For the study at large: There were acute and convalescent COVID-19 samples, and they came from the United States, Italy and Spain. From T cells, B-cell-depleted T cells, or PBMCs came the material, which was cDNA or gDNA.

The clonotype originates from a person between 70 and 80 years old with COVID-19, enrolled during active disease. Sequencing was carried out using peripheral blood.

The CDR3 loop reads CASSLIARGLDNEAFF. The CDR3 DNA follows: TGTGCCAGCAGCTTAATAGCCAGGGGGCTTGATAATGAAGCTTTCTTT. J is TRBJ1-1 and V is TRBV7-2, with 8 bases fitting TRBD1. Germline V gene data show CDR1 as SGHTA and CDR2 as FQGNSA. This CDR3 contains 16 residues. The ends lost 2 bases at V and 7 bases at J; junction bases unmatched: 12.